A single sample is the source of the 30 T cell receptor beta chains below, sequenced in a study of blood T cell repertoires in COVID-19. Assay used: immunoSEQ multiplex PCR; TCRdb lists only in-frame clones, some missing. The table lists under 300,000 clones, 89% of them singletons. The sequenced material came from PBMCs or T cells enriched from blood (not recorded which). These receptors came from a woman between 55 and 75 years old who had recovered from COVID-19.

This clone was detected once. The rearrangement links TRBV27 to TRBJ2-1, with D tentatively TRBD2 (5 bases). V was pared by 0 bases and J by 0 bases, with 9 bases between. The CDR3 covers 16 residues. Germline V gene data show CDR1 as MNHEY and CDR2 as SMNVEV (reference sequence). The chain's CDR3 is CASSLSPGSSYNEQFF. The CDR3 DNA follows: TGTGCCAGCAGTTTATCTCCGGGGAGCTCCTACAATGAGCAGTTCTTC.

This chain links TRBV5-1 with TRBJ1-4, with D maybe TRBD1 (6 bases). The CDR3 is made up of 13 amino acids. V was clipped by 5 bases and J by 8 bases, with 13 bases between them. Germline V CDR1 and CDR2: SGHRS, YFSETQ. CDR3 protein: CASSGDNREKLFF. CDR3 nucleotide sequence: TGCGCCAGCAGTGGGGACAACCGGGAAAAACTGTTTTTT.

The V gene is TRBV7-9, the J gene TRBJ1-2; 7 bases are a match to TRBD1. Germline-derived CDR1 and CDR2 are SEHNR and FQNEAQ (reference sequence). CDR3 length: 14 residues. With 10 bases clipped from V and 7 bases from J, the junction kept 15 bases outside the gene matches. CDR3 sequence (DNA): TGTGCCATCTTCATGAGGGGGCCGTTGGGTGGCTACACCTTC. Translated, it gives CAIFMRGPLGGYTF.

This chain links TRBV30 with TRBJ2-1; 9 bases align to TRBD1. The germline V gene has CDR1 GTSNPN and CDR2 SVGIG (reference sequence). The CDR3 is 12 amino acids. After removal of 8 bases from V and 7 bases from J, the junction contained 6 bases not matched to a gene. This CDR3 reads CAIRTGENEQFF. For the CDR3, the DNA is TGTGCCATAAGGACAGGGGAAAATGAGCAGTTCTTC.

The CDR3 DNA reads TGCGCCAGCAGCCAAGTTCTGGCCATAGAGACCCAGTACTTC. As protein: CASSQVLAIETQYF. The chain recombines TRBV4-1 with TRBJ2-5; D is uncertain. The V and J ends lost 1 base and 4 bases respectively, with 10 bases between them. There are 14 residues in the CDR3. CDR1 is MGHRA, CDR2 YSYEKL, per germline.

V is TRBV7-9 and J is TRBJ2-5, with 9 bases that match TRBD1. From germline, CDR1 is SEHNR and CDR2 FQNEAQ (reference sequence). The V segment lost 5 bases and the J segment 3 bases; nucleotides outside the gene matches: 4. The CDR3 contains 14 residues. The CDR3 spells CASSKWDREETQYF. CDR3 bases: TGTGCCAGCAGCAAATGGGACAGGGAAGAGACCCAGTACTTC.

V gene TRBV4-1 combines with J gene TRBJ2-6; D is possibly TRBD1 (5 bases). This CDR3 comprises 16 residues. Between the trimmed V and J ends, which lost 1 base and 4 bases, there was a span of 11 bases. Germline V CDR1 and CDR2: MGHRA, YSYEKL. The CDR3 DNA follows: TGCGCCAGCAGCCAAGGAGTAGGGGCCGGGGCCAACGTCCTGACTTTC. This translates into CASSQGVGAGANVLTF.

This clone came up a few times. The CDR3 DNA follows: TGTGCCAGTAGTCGAAGCTCCGGGGAGCTGTTTTTT. Translated: CASSRSSGELFF. The rearrangement uses TRBV19 and TRBJ2-2; D is ambiguous. This CDR3 region has 12 residues. In germline, CDR1 is LNHDA, CDR2 SQIVND (reference sequence). V lost 5 bases and J lost 6, with 7 bases in between. Complete variable domain (other parts from reference TRBV19 and TRBJ2-2): DGGITQSPKYLFRKEGQNVTLSCEQNLNHDAMYWYRQDPGQGLRLIYYSQIVNDFQKGDIAEGYSVSREKKESFPLTVTSAQKNPTAFYLCASSRSSGELFFGEGSRLTVL.

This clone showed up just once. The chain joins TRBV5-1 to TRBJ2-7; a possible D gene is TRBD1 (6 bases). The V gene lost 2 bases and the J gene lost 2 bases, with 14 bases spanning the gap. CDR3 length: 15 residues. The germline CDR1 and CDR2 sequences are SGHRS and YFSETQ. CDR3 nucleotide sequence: TGCGCCAGCAGCTTCGGACAGAACCCGACCTACGAGCAGTACTTC. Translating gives CASSFGQNPTYEQYF.

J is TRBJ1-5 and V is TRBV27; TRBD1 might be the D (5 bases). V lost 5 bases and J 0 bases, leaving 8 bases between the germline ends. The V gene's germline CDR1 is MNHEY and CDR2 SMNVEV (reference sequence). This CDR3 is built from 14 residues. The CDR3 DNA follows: TGTGCCAGCAGTCGTGACAGTAGCAATCAGCCCCAGCATTTT. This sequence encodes CASSRDSSNQPQHF.

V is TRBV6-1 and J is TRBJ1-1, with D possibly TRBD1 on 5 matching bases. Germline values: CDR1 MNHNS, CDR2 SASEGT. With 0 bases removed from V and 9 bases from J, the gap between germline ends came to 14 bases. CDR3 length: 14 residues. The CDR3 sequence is CASSEAQWGGKAFF. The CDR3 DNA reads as TGTGCCAGCAGTGAAGCGCAGTGGGGCGGGAAAGCTTTCTTT.

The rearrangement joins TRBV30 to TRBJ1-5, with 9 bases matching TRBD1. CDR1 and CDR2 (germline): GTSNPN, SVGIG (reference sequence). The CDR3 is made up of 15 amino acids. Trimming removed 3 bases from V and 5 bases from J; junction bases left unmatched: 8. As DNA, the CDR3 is TGTGCCTGGAGCTCAGGACAGGGGAACTATCAGCCCCAGCATTTT. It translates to CAWSSGQGNYQPQHF.

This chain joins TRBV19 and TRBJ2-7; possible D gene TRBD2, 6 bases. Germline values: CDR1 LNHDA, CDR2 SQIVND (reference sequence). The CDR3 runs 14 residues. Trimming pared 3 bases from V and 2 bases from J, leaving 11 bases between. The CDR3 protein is CASSIGGFTYEQYF. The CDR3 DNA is TGTGCCAGTAGTATTGGGGGGTTTACCTACGAGCAGTACTTC.

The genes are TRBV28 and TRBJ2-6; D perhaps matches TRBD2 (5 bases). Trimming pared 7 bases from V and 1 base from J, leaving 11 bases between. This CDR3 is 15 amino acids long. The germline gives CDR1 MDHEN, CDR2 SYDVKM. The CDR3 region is CASISRESGANVLTF. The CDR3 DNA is TGTGCCAGCATCTCTAGGGAGTCTGGGGCCAACGTCCTGACTTTC.

CDR3 DNA sequence: TGTGCCAGCAGTTGGGACAGTTCCGGAAACACCATATATTTT. It codes for CASSWDSSGNTIYF. The rearrangement joins TRBV9 to TRBJ1-3, with 7 nucleotides matching TRBD1. This CDR3 comprises 14 residues. Germline lookup yields CDR1 SGDLS and CDR2 YYNGEE. V trimming: 5 bases; J trimming: 4 bases; junction bases outside the gene matches: 6.

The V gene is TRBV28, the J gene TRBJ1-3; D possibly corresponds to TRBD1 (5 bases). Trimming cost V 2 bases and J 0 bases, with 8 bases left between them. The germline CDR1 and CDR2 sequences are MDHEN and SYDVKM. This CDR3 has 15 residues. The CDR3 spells CASSLSRASGNTIYF. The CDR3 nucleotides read TGTGCCAGCAGTTTAAGCAGGGCCTCTGGAAACACCATATATTTT.

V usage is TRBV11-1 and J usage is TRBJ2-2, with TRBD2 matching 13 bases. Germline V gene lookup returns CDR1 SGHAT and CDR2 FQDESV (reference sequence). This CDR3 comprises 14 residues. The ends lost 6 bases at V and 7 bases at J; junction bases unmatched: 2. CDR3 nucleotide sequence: TGTGCCAGCAGAGGACTAGCGGGAGTCGGGGAGCTGTTTTTT. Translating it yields CASRGLAGVGELFF. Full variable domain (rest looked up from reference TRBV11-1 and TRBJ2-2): EAEVAQSPRYKITEKSQAVAFWCDPISGHATLYWYRQILGQGPELLVQFQDESVVDDSQLPKDRFSAERLKGVDSTLKIQPAELGDSAMYLCASRGLAGVGELFFGEGSRLTVL.

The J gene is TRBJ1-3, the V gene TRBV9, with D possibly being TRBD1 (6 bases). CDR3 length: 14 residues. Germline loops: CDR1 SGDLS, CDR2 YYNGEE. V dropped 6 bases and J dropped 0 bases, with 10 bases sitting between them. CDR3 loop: CASTPGASGNTIYF. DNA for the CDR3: TGTGCCAGCACCCCAGGGGCCTCTGGAAACACCATATATTTT.

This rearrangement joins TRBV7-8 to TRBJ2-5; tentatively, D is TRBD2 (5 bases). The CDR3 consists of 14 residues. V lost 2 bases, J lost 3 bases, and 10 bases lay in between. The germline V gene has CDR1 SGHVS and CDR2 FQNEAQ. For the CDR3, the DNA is TGTGCCAGCAGCTTAAAAGCGGCTAAAGAGACCCAGTACTTC. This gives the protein CASSLKAAKETQYF.

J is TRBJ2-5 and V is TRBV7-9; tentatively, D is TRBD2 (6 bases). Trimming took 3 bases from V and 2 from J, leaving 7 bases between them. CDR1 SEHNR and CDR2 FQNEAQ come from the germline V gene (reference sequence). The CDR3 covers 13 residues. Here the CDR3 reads CASSFAGQETQYF. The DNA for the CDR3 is TGTGCCAGCAGCTTTGCGGGGCAAGAGACCCAGTACTTC.

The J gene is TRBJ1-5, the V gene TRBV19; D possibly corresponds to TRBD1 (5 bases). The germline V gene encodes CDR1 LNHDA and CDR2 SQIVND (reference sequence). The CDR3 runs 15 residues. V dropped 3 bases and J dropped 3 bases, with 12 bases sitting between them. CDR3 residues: CASSMRSGYNQPQHF. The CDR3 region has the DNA TGTGCCAGTAGTATGCGATCAGGGTACAATCAGCCCCAGCATTTT.

The CDR3: CASSFEGASPLHF. CDR3 in DNA: TGTGCCAGCAGTTTTGAGGGGGCCTCACCCCTCCACTTT. V usage is TRBV27 and J usage is TRBJ1-6; 7 nucleotides line up with TRBD1. The CDR3 extends over 13 amino acids. V trimming: 3 bases; J trimming: 10 bases; junction bases outside the gene matches: 3. CDR1 and CDR2 (germline): MNHEY, SMNVEV (reference sequence).

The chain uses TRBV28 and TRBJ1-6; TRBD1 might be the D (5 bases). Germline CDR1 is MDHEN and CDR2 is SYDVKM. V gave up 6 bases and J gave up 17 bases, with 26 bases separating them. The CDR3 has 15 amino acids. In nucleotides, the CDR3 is TGTGCCAGCAGCCCTAGACTGCTGGGACTTTCTATCTTCCACTTT. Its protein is CASSPRLLGLSIFHF. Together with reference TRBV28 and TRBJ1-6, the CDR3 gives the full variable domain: DVKVTQSSRYLVKRTGEKVFLECVQDMDHENMFWYRQDPGLGLRLIYFSYDVKMKEKGDIPEGYSVSREKKERFSLILESASTNQTSMYLCASSPRLLGLSIFHFGNGTRLTVT.

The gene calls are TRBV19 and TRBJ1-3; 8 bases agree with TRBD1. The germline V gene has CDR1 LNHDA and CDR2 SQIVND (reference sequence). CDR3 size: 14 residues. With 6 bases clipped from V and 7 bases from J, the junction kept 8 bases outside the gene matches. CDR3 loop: CASRRGQGVNTIYF. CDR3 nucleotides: TGTGCCAGTAGAAGAGGACAGGGAGTTAACACCATATATTTT.

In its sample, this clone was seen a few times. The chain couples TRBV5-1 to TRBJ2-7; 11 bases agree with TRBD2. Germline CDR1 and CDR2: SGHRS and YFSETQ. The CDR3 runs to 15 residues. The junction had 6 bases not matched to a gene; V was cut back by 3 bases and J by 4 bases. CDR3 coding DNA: TGCGCCAGCAGCTCCGCCGGGACTAGCGGATACGAGCAGTACTTC. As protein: CASSSAGTSGYEQYF.

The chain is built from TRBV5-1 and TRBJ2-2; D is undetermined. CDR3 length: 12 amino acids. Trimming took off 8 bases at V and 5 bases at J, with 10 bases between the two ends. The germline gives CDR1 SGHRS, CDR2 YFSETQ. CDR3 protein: CASQKDTGELFF. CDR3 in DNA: TGCGCCAGTCAGAAAGATACCGGGGAGCTGTTTTTT. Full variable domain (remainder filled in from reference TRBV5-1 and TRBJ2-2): KAGVTQTPRYLIKTRGQQVTLSCSPISGHRSVSWYQQTPGQGLQFLFEYFSETQRNKGNFPGRFSGRQFSNSRSEMNVSTLELGDSALYLCASQKDTGELFFGEGSRLTVL.

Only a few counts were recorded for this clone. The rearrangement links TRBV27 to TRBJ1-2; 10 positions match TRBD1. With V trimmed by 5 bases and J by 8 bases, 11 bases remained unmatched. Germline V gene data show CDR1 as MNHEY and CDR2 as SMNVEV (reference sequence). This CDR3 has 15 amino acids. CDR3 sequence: CASSVDRGLVGGYTF. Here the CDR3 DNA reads TGTGCCAGCAGTGTAGACAGGGGGCTAGTGGGGGGCTACACCTTC.

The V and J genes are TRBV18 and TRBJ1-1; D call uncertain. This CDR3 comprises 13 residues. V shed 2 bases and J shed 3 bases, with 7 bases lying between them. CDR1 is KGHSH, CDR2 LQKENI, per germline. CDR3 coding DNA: TGTGCCAGCTCACCAGCCCAGGACACTGAAGCTTTCTTT. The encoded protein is CASSPAQDTEAFF.

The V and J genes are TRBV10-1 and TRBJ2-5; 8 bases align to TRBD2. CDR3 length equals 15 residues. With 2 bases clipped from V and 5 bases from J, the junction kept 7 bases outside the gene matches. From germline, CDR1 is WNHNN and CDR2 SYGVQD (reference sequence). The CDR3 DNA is TGCGCCAGCAGTGAGCGGGCGGGAGGCCGGGAGACCCAGTACTTC. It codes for CASSERAGGRETQYF.

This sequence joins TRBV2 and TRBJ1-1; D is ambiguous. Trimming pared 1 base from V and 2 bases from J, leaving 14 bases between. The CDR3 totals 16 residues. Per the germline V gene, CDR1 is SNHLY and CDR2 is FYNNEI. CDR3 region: CASSEVGVTLNTEAFF. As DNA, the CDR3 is TGTGCCAGCAGTGAAGTCGGGGTGACACTTAACACTGAAGCTTTCTTT.